Below are 19 T cell receptor beta chains sequenced from a single sample in a study of OX40 agonist ivuxolimab in advanced cancers. Repertoires were generated with immunoSEQ multiplex PCR, while TCRdb's copy carries only in-frame clones and drops some. Among over 70,000 clones, just under 80% were seen once, and the ten largest hold around 5%. This sample comprised CD4+ or CD8+ T cells sorted from blood, obtained in a trial of the OX40 agonist ivuxolimab. These TCRs come from an adult with an advanced solid tumor such as melanoma, head and neck, liver or kidney cancer.

As regards this clone: Other DNA sequences in the sample encode the same CDR3. This chain joins TRBV27 and TRBJ2-2; D is unclear. V was cut by 6 bases and J by 1 base, with 3 bases left in between. The CDR3 sequence is 12 residues long. CDR1 is MNHEY, CDR2 SMNVEV, per germline (reference sequence). The CDR3 sequence: CASSRNTGELFF. The CDR3 nucleotides read TGTGCCAGCAGCCGGAACACCGGGGAGCTGTTTTTT.

The V gene is TRBV6-1, the J gene TRBJ2-7; D is perhaps TRBD1 (5 bases). Germline values: CDR1 MNHNS, CDR2 SASEGT. CDR3 size: 15 residues. Trimming shortened V by 3 bases and J by 7 bases, and 19 bases separated the two germline ends. The CDR3 nucleotides read TGTGCCAGCAGTGAGATTAAGGGCCAGGGCTGGGAGCAGTACTTC. Translation gives CASSEIKGQGWEQYF.

In this sample, this clone turned up a few times. V usage is TRBV19 and J usage is TRBJ1-1; D is unclear. The length of the CDR3 is 13 residues. The ends were cut back, 5 bases at V and 1 base at J, with 8 bases in the middle. Germline values: CDR1 LNHDA, CDR2 SQIVND (reference sequence). The CDR3 nucleotides are TGTGCCAGTAGTTACGGCGCGAACACTGAAGCTTTCTTT. Encoded protein: CASSYGANTEAFF. Looking up the rest from reference TRBV19 and TRBJ1-1 gives the full variable domain: DGGITQSPKYLFRKEGQNVTLSCEQNLNHDAMYWYRQDPGQGLRLIYYSQIVNDFQKGDIAEGYSVSREKKESFPLTVTSAQKNPTAFYLCASSYGANTEAFFGQGTRLTVV.

J is TRBJ2-1 and V is TRBV21-1; the D call in the table, TRBD1, was not verified against the DNA. TRBV21-1 is a pseudogene segment. The CDR3 spans 12 residues. The CDR3 DNA follows: TGTGCCAGCAGCGAAGGTACAGCCGAGCAGTTCTTC. Its translation: CASSEGTAEQFF.

This sequence joins TRBV10-2 and TRBJ2-7; possibly TRBD2 for D (6 bases). The CDR3 contains 14 residues. The V gene lost 10 bases and the J gene lost 0 bases, with 16 bases spanning the gap. Germline V gives CDR1 WSHSY, CDR2 SAAADI. The CDR3 spells CATTGGSGSYEQYF. DNA of the CDR3: TGCGCCACTACCGGGGGTAGCGGCTCCTACGAGCAGTACTTC.

This chain joins TRBV5-1 and TRBJ2-7; D is possibly TRBD2 (7 bases). The CDR3 sequence is 15 residues long. Germline V gives CDR1 SGHRS, CDR2 YFSETQ. Trimming pared 4 bases from V and 1 base from J, leaving 15 bases between. This chain's CDR3 is CASSGGGAASYEQYF. CDR3 DNA sequence: TGCGCCAGCAGCGGAGGGGGGGCGGCTTCCTACGAGCAGTACTTC.

The gene calls are TRBV11-3 and TRBJ2-7, with D perhaps TRBD2 (5 bases). Trimming cost V 3 bases and J 0 bases, with 9 bases left between them. Germline V CDR1 and CDR2: SGHNT, YENEEA. The CDR3 has 14 residues. The CDR3 coding sequence is TGTGCCAGCAGCTTCACCGCGGGCTCCTACGAGCAGTACTTC. As protein: CASSFTAGSYEQYF.

The chain uses TRBV5-6 and TRBJ1-2; TRBD1 agrees at 10 bases. The CDR3 sequence is 14 residues long. J lost 2 bases, V lost 3 bases, and 1 base had no gene match. Germline V gene sequence: CDR1 SGHDT, CDR2 YYEEEE. The CDR3 here is CASSSDRGNYGYTF. The CDR3 DNA reads as TGTGCCAGCAGCTCGGACAGGGGGAACTATGGCTACACCTTC.

The chain joins TRBV11-2 to TRBJ2-3, with 13 bases aligning to TRBD2. Unmatched junction bases numbered 5, after V lost 4 bases and J lost 4 bases. CDR1 is SGHAT and CDR2 is FQNNGV in the germline V gene. The CDR3 sequence is 16 residues long. The CDR3, as DNA: TGTGCCAGCAGCTACACTAGCGGGAGGGCTTCAGATACGCAGTATTTT. It is translated as CASSYTSGRASDTQYF.

J is TRBJ1-3 and V is TRBV4-2; possible D gene TRBD1, 5 bases. This CDR3 has 15 amino acids. Trimming removed 0 bases at V and 1 base at J, with 7 bases between. CDR1 and CDR2 (germline): LGHNA, YNFKEQ. Here the CDR3 reads CASSQEGGSGNTIYF. CDR3 coding DNA: TGTGCCAGCAGCCAAGAGGGGGGGTCTGGAAACACCATATATTTT.

The chain is built from TRBV28 and TRBJ2-7, with 14 bases fitting TRBD2. The CDR3 sequence is 15 residues long. Trimming at V came to 6 bases and at J to 5 bases, leaving 6 bases not matched to a gene. CDR1 is MDHEN, CDR2 SYDVKM, per germline. Here the CDR3 DNA reads TGTGCCAGCAGCTTGACTAGCGGGAGGGCCCACGAGCAGTACTTC. Amino acids: CASSLTSGRAHEQYF.

This clone was observed a handful of times. The V call is TRBV7-8, the J call TRBJ2-5, with 16 bases identical to TRBD2. V lost 6 bases, J lost 5 bases, and 6 bases stayed unmatched. Germline values: CDR1 SGHVS, CDR2 FQNEAQ. This CDR3 region has 16 residues. In DNA, the CDR3 is TGTGCCAGCAGTGGGACTAGCGGGAGGGTAGGGGAGACCCAGTACTTC. Translation gives CASSGTSGRVGETQYF.

The chain joins TRBV6-1 to TRBJ2-7; D remains ambiguous. In germline, CDR1 is MNHNS, CDR2 SASEGT. Deletions cut 2 bases from V and 0 bases from J, with 11 bases between. The CDR3 runs to 15 residues. CDR3 bases: TGTGCCAGCAGTGAATTCGGGTGGAGCTCCTACGAGCAGTACTTC. Its protein is CASSEFGWSSYEQYF.

This chain links TRBV7-2 with TRBJ2-1; 7 nucleotides line up with TRBD1. Per germline, CDR1 SGHTA and CDR2 FQGNSA. V trimming: 3 bases; J trimming: 5 bases; junction bases outside the gene matches: 1. CDR3 length: 13 residues. The CDR3 loop is CASSFQGDNEQFF. CDR3 in DNA: TGTGCCAGCAGCTTTCAGGGGGACAATGAGCAGTTCTTC.

The V call is TRBV7-2, the J call TRBJ2-2, with 10 nucleotides matching TRBD2. Germline loops: CDR1 SGHTA, CDR2 FQGNSA. The CDR3 is 15 amino acids. The V gene end was trimmed by 6 bases and the J gene end by 4 bases; junction bases not matched to a gene: 5. As DNA, the CDR3 is TGTGCCAGCAGACCCGGGACTAGCGCCACCGGGGAGCTGTTTTTT. It yields the protein CASRPGTSATGELFF.

The chain recombines TRBV7-2 with TRBJ1-3; 9 bases line up with TRBD1. CDR1 and CDR2 (germline): SGHTA, FQGNSA. V dropped 5 bases and J dropped 2; count of bases not matched to a gene: 4. CDR3 length: 15 amino acids. The CDR3 loop reads CASSPTGGPGNTIYF. In DNA, the CDR3 is TGTGCCAGCAGCCCTACAGGGGGCCCTGGAAACACCATATATTTT.

J is TRBJ1-5 and V is TRBV12-5; D may be TRBD1 (5 bases). V lost 1 base and J 7 bases, leaving 11 bases between the germline ends. The CDR3 sequence is 14 residues long. Germline V gives CDR1 LGHNT, CDR2 FRNRAP. The CDR3 loop is CASGLERGGQPQHF. Here the CDR3 DNA reads TGTGCTAGTGGTTTGGAGAGGGGAGGACAGCCCCAGCATTTT. The complete variable domain, with remaining parts taken from reference TRBV12-5 and TRBJ1-5, reads DARVTQTPRHKVTEMGQEVTMRCQPILGHNTVFWYRQTMMQGLELLAYFRNRAPLDDSGMPKDRFSAEMPDATLATLKIQPSEPRDSAVYFCASGLERGGQPQHFGDGTRLSIL.

The chain uses TRBV6-1 and TRBJ1-5, with D possibly matching TRBD1 (5 bases). V lost 1 base and J lost 0, with 16 bases in between. CDR1 is MNHNS, CDR2 SASEGT, per germline. The CDR3 has 18 residues. The CDR3 here is CASSEVGRGSYSNQPQHF. In DNA, the CDR3 is TGTGCCAGCAGTGAAGTTGGAAGGGGCTCATATAGCAATCAGCCCCAGCATTTT.

The chain couples TRBV7-2 to TRBJ1-3, with D perhaps TRBD1 (6 bases). V lost 6 bases to trimming and J lost 2 bases, with 14 bases between them. CDR3 length equals 15 residues. The germline V gene encodes CDR1 SGHTA and CDR2 FQGNSA. CDR3 in DNA: TGTGCCAGCAGGAACGCGGGGGCGCCTGGAAACACCATATATTTT. Amino acid sequence: CASRNAGAPGNTIYF.